This paragraph reports one T cell receptor beta chain. Its antigen is currently unknown. Hyperthyroidism was newly diagnosed in patients aged 18 to 65 (duration under 2 months). Reasons for excluding patients were uncontrolled infection, other autoimmune disease, pregnancy or lactation. The sample comes from a study of T cells in Graves' hyperthyroidism and ophthalmopathy. Study in general: Initial diagnosis, before any treatment, was when peripheral blood was collected. Study observations and caveats: Ophthalmopathy prediction by the model preceded onset by a median about 6.3 months.

The CDR3 regions of TCR beta were amplified from RNA transcripts. A first-round RT-PCR of the TCR CDR3 used the HTBI primer set. MiXCR, applied by TCRdb to the multiplex PCR reads, yields one record per CDR3 protein. Among just under 750,000 distinct CDR3 sequences listed, 35% were seen once. CDR1 is SQVTM and CDR2 is ANQGSEA in the germline V gene. This CDR3 is built from 17 residues. The sequenced sample consisted of blood. This chain joins TRBV29-1 and TRBJ2-2; 14 bases are shared with TRBD2. The receptor comes from a woman in her forties with Graves' hyperthyroidism. The CDR3: CGATRLAGGRVTGELFF. The CDR3 DNA follows: TGCGGAGCGACCCGACTAGCGGGGGGGCGGGTCACCGGGGAGCTGTTTTTT.